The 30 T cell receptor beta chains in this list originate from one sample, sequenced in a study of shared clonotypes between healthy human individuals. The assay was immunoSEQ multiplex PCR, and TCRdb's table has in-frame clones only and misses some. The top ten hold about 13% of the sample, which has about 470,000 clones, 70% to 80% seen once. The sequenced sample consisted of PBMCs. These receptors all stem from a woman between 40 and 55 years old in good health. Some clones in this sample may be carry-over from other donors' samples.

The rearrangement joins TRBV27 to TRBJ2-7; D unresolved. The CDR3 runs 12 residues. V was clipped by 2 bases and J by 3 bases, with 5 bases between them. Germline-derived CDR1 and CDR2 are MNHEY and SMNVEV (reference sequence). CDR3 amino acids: CASSLRNYEQYF. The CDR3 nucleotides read TGTGCCAGCAGTTTAAGAAACTACGAGCAGTACTTC.

CDR3 sequence (DNA): TGTGCCAGCACCCAGGAACGGAGGAATGAAAAACTGTTTTTT. It codes for CASTQERRNEKLFF. The chain carries TRBV5-5 and TRBJ1-4, with D unclear. There are 14 residues in the CDR3. The V end was cut by 6 bases, the J end by 5 bases, with 14 bases between. Per germline, CDR1 SGHKS and CDR2 YYEKEE (reference sequence).

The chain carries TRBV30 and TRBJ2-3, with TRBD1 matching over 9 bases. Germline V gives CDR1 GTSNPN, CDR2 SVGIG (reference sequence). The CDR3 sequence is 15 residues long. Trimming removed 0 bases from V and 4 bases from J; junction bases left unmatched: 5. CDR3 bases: TGTGCCTGGAGTGTAGGACAGGGGTCGGCAGATACGCAGTATTTT. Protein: CAWSVGQGSADTQYF.

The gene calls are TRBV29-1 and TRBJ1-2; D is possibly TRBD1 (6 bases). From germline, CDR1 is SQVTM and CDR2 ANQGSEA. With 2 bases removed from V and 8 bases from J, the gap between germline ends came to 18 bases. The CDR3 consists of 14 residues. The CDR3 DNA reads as TGCAGCGTTGAAATCGGCAGGGGCGCTGGAGGCTACACCTTC. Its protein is CSVEIGRGAGGYTF.

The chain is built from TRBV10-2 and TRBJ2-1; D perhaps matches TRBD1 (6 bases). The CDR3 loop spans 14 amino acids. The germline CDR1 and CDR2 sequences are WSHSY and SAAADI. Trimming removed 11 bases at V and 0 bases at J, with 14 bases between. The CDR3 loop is CAAQQGHSYNEQFF. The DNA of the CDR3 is TGCGCCGCGCAACAGGGCCACTCCTACAATGAGCAGTTCTTC.

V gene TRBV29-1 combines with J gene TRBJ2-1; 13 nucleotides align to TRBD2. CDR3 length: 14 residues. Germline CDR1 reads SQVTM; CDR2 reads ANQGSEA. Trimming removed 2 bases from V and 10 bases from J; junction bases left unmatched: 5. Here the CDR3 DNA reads TGCAGCGTTGAACAACTAGCGGGAGGGCGCGAGCAGTTCTTC. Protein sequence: CSVEQLAGGREQFF.

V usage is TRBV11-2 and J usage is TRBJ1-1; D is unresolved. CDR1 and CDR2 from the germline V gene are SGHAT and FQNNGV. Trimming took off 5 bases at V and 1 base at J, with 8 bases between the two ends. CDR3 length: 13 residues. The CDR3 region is CASSLLANTEAFF. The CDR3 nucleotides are TGTGCCAGCAGCCTCCTAGCGAACACTGAAGCTTTCTTT.

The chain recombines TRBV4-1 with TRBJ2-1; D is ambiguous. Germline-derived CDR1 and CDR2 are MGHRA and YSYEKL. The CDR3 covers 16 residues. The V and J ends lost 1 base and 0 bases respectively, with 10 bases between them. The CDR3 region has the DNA TGCGCCAGCAGCCAAGGGGTGCAAAGCTCCTACAATGAGCAGTTCTTC. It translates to CASSQGVQSSYNEQFF.

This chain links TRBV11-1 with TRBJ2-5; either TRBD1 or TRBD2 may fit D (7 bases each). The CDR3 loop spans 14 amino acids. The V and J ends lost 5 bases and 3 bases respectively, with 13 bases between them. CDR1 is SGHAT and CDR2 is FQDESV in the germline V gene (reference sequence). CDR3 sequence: CASSPTGREETQYF. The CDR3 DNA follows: TGTGCCAGCAGCCCGACAGGGAGGGAAGAGACCCAGTACTTC.

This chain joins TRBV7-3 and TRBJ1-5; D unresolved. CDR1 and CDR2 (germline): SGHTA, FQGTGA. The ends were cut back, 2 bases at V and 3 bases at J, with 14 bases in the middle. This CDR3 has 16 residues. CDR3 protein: CASSLGGGRDNQPQHF. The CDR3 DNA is TGTGCCAGCAGCTTAGGTGGAGGGCGGGACAATCAGCCCCAGCATTTT.

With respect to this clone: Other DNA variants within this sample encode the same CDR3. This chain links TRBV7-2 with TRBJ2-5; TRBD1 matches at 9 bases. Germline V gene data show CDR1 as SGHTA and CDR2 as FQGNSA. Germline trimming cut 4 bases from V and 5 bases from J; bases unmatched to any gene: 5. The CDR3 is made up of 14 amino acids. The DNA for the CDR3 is TGTGCCAGCAGCTCAACAGGGGGCCGGGAGACCCAGTACTTC. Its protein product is CASSSTGGRETQYF.

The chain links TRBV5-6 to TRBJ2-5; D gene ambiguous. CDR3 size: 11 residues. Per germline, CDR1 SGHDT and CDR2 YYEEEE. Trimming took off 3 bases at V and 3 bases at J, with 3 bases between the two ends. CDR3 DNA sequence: TGTGCCAGCAGCTCCAAAGAGACCCAGTACTTC. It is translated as CASSSKETQYF.

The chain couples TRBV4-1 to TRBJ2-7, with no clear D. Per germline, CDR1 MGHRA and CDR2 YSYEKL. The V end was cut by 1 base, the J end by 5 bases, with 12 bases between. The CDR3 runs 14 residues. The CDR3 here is CASSQGFKSDEQYF. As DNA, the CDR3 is TGCGCCAGCAGCCAAGGTTTTAAGAGTGACGAGCAGTACTTC.

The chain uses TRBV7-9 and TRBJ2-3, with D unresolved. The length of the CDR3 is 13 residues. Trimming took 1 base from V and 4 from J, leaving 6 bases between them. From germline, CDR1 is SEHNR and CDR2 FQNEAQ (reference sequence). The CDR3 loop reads CASSLVPPDTQYF. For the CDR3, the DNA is TGTGCCAGCAGCTTAGTTCCGCCAGATACGCAGTATTTT.

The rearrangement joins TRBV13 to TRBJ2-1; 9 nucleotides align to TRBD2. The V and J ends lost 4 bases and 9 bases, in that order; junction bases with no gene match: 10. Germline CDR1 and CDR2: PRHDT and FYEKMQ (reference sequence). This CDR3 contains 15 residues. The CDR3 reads CASSYRLAVWGEQFF. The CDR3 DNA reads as TGTGCCAGCAGCTACCGACTAGCGGTTTGGGGTGAGCAGTTCTTC. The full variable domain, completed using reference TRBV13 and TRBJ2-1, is AAGVIQSPRHLIKEKRETATLKCYPIPRHDTVYWYQQGPGQDPQFLISFYEKMQSDKGSIPDRFSAQQFSDYHSELNMSSLELGDSALYFCASSYRLAVWGEQFFGPGTRLTVL.

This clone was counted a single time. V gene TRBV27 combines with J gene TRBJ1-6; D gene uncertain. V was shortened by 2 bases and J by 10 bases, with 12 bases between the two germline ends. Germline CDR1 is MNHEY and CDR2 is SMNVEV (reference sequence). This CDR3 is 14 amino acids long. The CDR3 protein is CASSLRGQGSPLHF. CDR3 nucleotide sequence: TGTGCCAGCAGTTTACGCGGTCAAGGCTCACCCCTCCACTTT.

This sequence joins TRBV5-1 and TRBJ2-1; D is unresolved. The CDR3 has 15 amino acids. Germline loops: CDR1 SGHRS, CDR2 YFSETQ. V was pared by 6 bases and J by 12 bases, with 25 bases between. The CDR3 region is CASTPRRLENNRQFF. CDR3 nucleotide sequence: TGCGCCAGCACCCCCCGGAGACTCGAGAATAACAGGCAGTTCTTC.

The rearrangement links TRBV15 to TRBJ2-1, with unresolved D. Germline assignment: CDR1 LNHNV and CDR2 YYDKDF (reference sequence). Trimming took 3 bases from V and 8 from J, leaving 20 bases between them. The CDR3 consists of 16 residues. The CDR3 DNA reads TGTGCCACCAGCAGCCGTTCGACTCTAAGCTTCGATGAGCAGTTCTTC. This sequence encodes CATSSRSTLSFDEQFF.

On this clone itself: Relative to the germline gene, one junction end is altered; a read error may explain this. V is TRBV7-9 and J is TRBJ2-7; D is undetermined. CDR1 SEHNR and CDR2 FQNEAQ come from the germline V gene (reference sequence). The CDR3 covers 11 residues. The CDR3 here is CASSPSHEQYF. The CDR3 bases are TGTGCCAGCAGCCCCTCCCACGAGCAGTACTTC.

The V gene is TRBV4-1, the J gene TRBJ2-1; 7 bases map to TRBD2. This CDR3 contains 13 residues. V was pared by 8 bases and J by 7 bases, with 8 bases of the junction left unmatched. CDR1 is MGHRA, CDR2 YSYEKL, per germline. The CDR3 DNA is TGCGCCAGCGGTCGACTAGCCGCGAATGAGCAGTTCTTC. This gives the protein CASGRLAANEQFF.

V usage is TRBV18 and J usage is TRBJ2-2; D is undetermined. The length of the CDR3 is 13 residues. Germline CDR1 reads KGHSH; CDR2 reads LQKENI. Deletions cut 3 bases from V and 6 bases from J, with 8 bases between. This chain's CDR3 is CASSPSTAGELFF. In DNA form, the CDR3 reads TGTGCCAGCTCACCTAGCACGGCCGGGGAGCTGTTTTTT.

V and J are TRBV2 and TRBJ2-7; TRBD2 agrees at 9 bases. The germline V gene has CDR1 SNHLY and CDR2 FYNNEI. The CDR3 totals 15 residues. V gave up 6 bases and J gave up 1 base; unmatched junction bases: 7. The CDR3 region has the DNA TGTGCCAGCAGGTACTTTAGCGGGAGATCCTACGAGCAGTACTTC. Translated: CASRYFSGRSYEQYF.

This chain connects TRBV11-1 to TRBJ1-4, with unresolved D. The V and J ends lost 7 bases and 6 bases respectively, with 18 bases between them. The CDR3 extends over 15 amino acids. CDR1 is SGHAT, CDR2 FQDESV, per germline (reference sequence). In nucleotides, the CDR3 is TGTGCCAGCACCCCCTCGACACCCGGACATGAAAAACTGTTTTTT. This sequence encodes CASTPSTPGHEKLFF.

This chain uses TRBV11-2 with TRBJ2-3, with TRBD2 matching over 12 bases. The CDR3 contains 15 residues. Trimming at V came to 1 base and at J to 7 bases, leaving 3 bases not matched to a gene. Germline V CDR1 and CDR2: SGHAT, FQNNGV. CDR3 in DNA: TGTGCCAGCAGCTTAGGGACTAGCGGGACCTATACGCAGTATTTT. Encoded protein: CASSLGTSGTYTQYF.

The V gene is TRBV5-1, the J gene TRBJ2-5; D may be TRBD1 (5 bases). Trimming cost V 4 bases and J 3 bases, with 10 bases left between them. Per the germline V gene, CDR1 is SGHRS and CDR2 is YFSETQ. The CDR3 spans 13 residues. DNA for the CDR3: TGCGCCAGCAGCACCATAGGGGAAGAGACCCAGTACTTC. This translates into CASSTIGEETQYF.

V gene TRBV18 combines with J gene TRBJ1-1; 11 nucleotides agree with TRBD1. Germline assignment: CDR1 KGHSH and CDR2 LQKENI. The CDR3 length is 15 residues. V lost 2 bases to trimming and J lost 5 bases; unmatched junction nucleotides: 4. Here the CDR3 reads CASSPKGQGVTEAFF. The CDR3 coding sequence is TGTGCCAGCTCACCAAAGGGACAGGGGGTAACTGAAGCTTTCTTT.

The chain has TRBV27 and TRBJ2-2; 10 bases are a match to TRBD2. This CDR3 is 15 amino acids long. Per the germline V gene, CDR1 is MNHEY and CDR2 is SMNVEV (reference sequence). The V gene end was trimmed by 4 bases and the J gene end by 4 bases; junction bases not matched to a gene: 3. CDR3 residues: CASSWGLASTGELFF. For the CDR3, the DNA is TGTGCCAGCAGTTGGGGACTAGCGAGCACCGGGGAGCTGTTTTTT.

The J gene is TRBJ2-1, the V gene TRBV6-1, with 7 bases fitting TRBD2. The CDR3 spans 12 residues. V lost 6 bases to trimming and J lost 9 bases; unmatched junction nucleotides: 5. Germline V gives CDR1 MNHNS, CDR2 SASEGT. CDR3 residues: CASSGRISEQFF. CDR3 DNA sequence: TGTGCCAGCAGCGGGAGGATAAGTGAGCAGTTCTTC.

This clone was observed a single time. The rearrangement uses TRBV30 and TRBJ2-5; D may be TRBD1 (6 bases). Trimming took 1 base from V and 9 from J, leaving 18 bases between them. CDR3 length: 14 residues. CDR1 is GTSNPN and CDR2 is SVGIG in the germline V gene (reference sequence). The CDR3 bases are TGTGCCTGGAGTGGGCAGGGGATCCTGATGGCCCAGTACTTC. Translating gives CAWSGQGILMAQYF.

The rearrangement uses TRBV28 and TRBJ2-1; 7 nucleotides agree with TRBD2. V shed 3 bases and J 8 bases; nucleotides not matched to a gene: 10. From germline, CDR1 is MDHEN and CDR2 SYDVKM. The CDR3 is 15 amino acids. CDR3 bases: TGTGCCAGCAGTTTGCCGCGGGAGAACGAAGATGAGCAGTTCTTC. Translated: CASSLPRENEDEQFF.